The T cell receptor beta chain described here comes from a study of cytomegalovirus exposure and HLA in healthy donors. Study summary: Of the donors genotyped, several hundred in all, 65% to 90% fell in the Caucasian-associated ancestry cluster. Findings and caveats of the study: Some public TCRs appeared in many individuals, while most sequences were rare.

Germline assignment: CDR1 MNHNS and CDR2 SASEGT. Trimming shortened V by 8 bases and J by 10 bases, and 17 bases separated the two germline ends. The CDR3 has 12 residues. Worth noting for this clone: The antigen is unknown.

The primer mix had 60 Vbeta and 13 Jbeta primers. Using immunoSEQ multiplex PCR, the repertoire was profiled, and TCRdb retains in-frame clones only, with some absent. The sample lists 95,000 to 150,000 clones, over 70% seen once, with more than 1.4% in the top ten. This chain connects TRBV6-1 to TRBJ1-1; a possible D gene is TRBD1 (5 bases). The material sequenced was PBMCs. The sequence was collected from a young woman in good health and CMV-seronegative. CDR3 in amino acids: CASGHRTQGAFF. As DNA, the CDR3 is TGTGCCAGCGGCCACCGGACCCAGGGAGCTTTCTTT.